This TCR beta chain was recorded in a study of cytomegalovirus exposure and HLA in healthy donors. General observations from the study: Sequencing artifact likely explains a cluster of highly shared sequence variants. Per published reports, the classifier diagnosed cytomegalovirus status with high specificity and sensitivity.

Concerning this clone: Its specificity is unknown.

Each of the donors was a healthy bone marrow donor. Deletions cut 1 base from V and 5 bases from J, with 14 bases between. The germline V gene encodes CDR1 MGHDK and CDR2 SYGVNS. The CDR3 contains 15 residues. Primers included in the PCR were 60 Vbeta and 13 Jbeta primers. Assay: immunoSEQ multiplex PCR; the TCRdb copy retains only in-frame clones and omits some. The table has some 140,000 clones, 70% to 85% seen once. The chain employs TRBV25-1 and TRBJ1-1; possibly TRBD1 for D (5 bases). The receptor was derived from a woman in her forties or fifties in good health and CMV-seropositive. Sequenced sample: PBMCs. The CDR3 region is CASSESFGGETEAFF. The CDR3 DNA is TGTGCCAGCAGTGAATCTTTCGGGGGAGAGACTGAAGCTTTCTTT.